Here is one TCR beta chain with its context. In germline, CDR1 is MNHEY, CDR2 SVGEGT. The CDR3 covers 17 residues. V shed 4 bases, J shed 5 bases, and the junction held 6 bases outside the gene matches. This record comes from a study of control samples from healthy donors and cancer patients. Method: immunoSEQ multiplex PCR; TCRdb's copy keeps in-frame clones and lacks some. The sample records 150,000 to 200,000 clones, about 94% being singletons. V and J are TRBV6-2 or TRBV6-3 and TRBJ2-2, with 14 bases matching TRBD2. Source material: blood. The sequence came from a middle-aged woman in good health. This CDR3 reads CASSSGLAGVETGELFF. DNA for the CDR3: TGTGCCAGCAGTTCGGGACTAGCGGGAGTTGAGACCGGGGAGCTGTTTTTT.